The 27 T cell receptor beta chains listed next were all sequenced from one sample in a study of T cells after yellow fever vaccination. TCRdb re-called the 5' RACE reads with MiXCR, one entry per CDR3 protein. Of fewer than 150,000 distinct CDR3 sequences in the sample, about 7.8% were seen once. This sample comprised CD4+ T cells sorted from PBMCs, obtained more than 35 days after the first yellow fever vaccination. These TCRs come from a man between 18 and 35 years old who received the YFV17D yellow fever vaccine.

V and J are TRBV12-3 or TRBV12-4 and TRBJ1-2; perhaps TRBD1 as D (6 bases). V was trimmed by 2 bases and J by 3 bases, leaving 7 bases between them. This CDR3 is 13 amino acids long. The CDR3 nucleotides are TGTGCCAGCAGTTTACGGGGGCACTATGGCTACACCTTC. Translated, it gives CASSLRGHYGYTF.

This clonotype was picked up a small number of times. The chain combines TRBV3-1 with TRBJ2-1; D call uncertain. The V end lost 2 bases, the J end lost 10 bases, and 12 bases lay between the germline ends. The V gene's germline CDR1 is LGHDT and CDR2 YNNKEL (reference sequence). This CDR3 is built from 13 residues. The CDR3 nucleotides read TGTGCCAGCAGCCAAACCCGGGCCGGGGAGCAGTTCTTC. Residues: CASSQTRAGEQFF.

This clonotype was seen ten or more times. The chain has TRBV20-1 and TRBJ1-2; D not certain. V shed 0 bases and J shed 4 bases, with 12 bases lying between them. The CDR3 length is 14 residues. Germline-derived CDR1 and CDR2 are DFQATT and SNEGSKA (reference sequence). CDR3 region: CSARETLGAYGYTF. The DNA for the CDR3 is TGCAGTGCTAGAGAGACCCTCGGCGCCTATGGCTACACCTTC.

This clonotype was detected many times. In nucleotides, the CDR3 is TGTGCCAGCAGCTCTAGAGCGGGGGTAGGGGAGACCCAGTACTTC. Translating it yields CASSSRAGVGETQYF. The chain employs TRBV7-2 and TRBJ2-5, with 8 bases that match TRBD2. V was pared by 4 bases and J by 5 bases, with 9 bases of the junction left unmatched. Germline lookup yields CDR1 SGHTA and CDR2 FQGNSA. The CDR3 extends over 15 amino acids.

The chain couples TRBV7-2 to TRBJ2-6; TRBD1 matches 10 bases. Per the germline V gene, CDR1 is SGHTA and CDR2 is FQGNSA. The junction had 7 bases not matched to a gene; V was cut back by 8 bases and J by 9 bases. The CDR3 runs to 14 residues. The CDR3 loop reads CASLRDRGNNVLTF. The CDR3 nucleotides read TGTGCCAGCTTGCGGGACAGGGGTAACAACGTCCTGACTTTC.

This clonotype was seen many times. This rearrangement joins TRBV7-3 to TRBJ1-1; no reliable D call. With 10 bases removed from V and 1 base from J, the gap between germline ends came to 10 bases. Germline V CDR1 and CDR2: SGHTA, FQGTGA. This CDR3 has 12 residues. DNA for the CDR3: TGTGCCACAATTATAGGGAACACTGAAGCTTTCTTT. Translation gives CATIIGNTEAFF.

There are many counts of this clonotype. This chain connects TRBV25-1 to TRBJ1-4, with D possibly matching TRBD1 (6 bases). Deletions cut 1 base from V and 8 bases from J, with 11 bases between. This CDR3 has 14 residues. The germline CDR1 and CDR2 sequences are MGHDK and SYGVNS. The CDR3 region has the DNA TGTGCCAGCAGTGAATCTGGACAGACAGAAAAACTGTTTTTT. Amino acids: CASSESGQTEKLFF.

This clonotype has a handful of counts. The chain is built from TRBV29-1 and TRBJ2-3; possibly TRBD2 for D (5 bases). Per germline, CDR1 SQVTM and CDR2 ANQGSEA. CDR3 length: 13 residues. Trimming took 6 bases from V and 2 from J, leaving 12 bases between them. CDR3 loop: CSVSGRVTDTQYF. CDR3 coding DNA: TGCAGCGTGAGCGGACGGGTCACAGATACGCAGTATTTT.

This clonotype was observed at least ten times. The chain carries TRBV19 and TRBJ1-5; 9 nucleotides agree with TRBD1. The CDR3 totals 16 residues. V lost 4 bases and J lost 6; bases outside the gene matches: 10. CDR1 and CDR2 from the germline V gene are LNHDA and SQIVND (reference sequence). The CDR3 DNA is TGTGCCAGTAGTAAACTTCCGGGACAGGGCAGTCAGCCCCAGCATTTT. It encodes CASSKLPGQGSQPQHF.

This clonotype occurred many times. The CDR3 nucleotides are TGTGCCAGCAGCTTAGCACACAACTATGGCTACACCTTC. Its translation: CASSLAHNYGYTF. The rearrangement joins TRBV7-2 to TRBJ1-2; no clear D. Trimming stripped 0 bases from V and 2 bases from J, with 4 bases between. The CDR3 consists of 13 residues. Germline V CDR1 and CDR2: SGHTA, FQGNSA. The full variable domain, completed using reference TRBV7-2 and TRBJ1-2, is GAGVSQSPSNKVTEKGKDVELRCDPISGHTALYWYRQSLGQGLEFLIYFQGNSAPDKSGLPSDRFSAERTGGSVSTLTIQRTQQEDSAVYLCASSLAHNYGYTFGSGTRLTVV.

The table lists this clonotype with many counts. The J gene is TRBJ1-1, the V gene TRBV5-6; D unresolved. V lost 5 bases and J lost 3, with 5 bases in between. The CDR3 sequence is 11 residues long. Germline V gene data show CDR1 as SGHDT and CDR2 as YYEEEE. This CDR3 reads CASRRDTEAFF. The CDR3 DNA follows: TGTGCCAGCAGGAGGGACACTGAAGCTTTCTTT.

This clonotype was seen at least ten times. This chain connects TRBV7-3 to TRBJ2-3; either TRBD1 or TRBD2 may supply D (5 bases each). Trimming took off 5 bases at V and 2 bases at J, with 23 bases between the two ends. The length of the CDR3 is 18 residues. CDR1 and CDR2 from the germline V gene are SGHTA and FQGTGA. The CDR3 reads CASSPARDRAGNTDTQYF. The CDR3 region has the DNA TGTGCCAGCAGCCCCGCTCGGGACCGGGCCGGGAACACAGATACGCAGTATTTT.

This clonotype was picked up many times. This rearrangement joins TRBV5-1 to TRBJ2-7, with 9 bases fitting TRBD1. This CDR3 is 14 amino acids long. Per germline, CDR1 SGHRS and CDR2 YFSETQ. Germline trimming cut 7 bases from V and 2 bases from J; bases unmatched to any gene: 7. The CDR3 bases are TGCGCCAGCGCGCCGGGACAGGGCACCTACGAGCAGTACTTC. Translating gives CASAPGQGTYEQYF.

The rearrangement links TRBV3-1 to TRBJ2-5; 7 nucleotides align to TRBD1. V lost 6 bases, J lost 1 base, and 2 bases stayed unmatched. The germline gives CDR1 LGHDT, CDR2 YNNKEL (reference sequence). This CDR3 spans 13 amino acids. In DNA, the CDR3 is TGTGCCAGCAGTCACAGGGGCCAAGAGACCCAGTACTTC. Amino acids: CASSHRGQETQYF.

The sample holds a few counts of this clonotype. The genes are TRBV3-1 and TRBJ1-1; 9 bases are a match to TRBD1. Germline loops: CDR1 LGHDT, CDR2 YNNKEL (reference sequence). The CDR3 contains 16 residues. The V segment lost 1 base and the J segment 1 base; nucleotides outside the gene matches: 4. CDR3: CASSQAAQGANTEAFF. DNA for the CDR3: TGTGCCAGCAGCCAAGCAGCACAGGGGGCGAACACTGAAGCTTTCTTT.

In its sample, this clonotype was seen a few times. The V and J genes are TRBV30 and TRBJ2-3; 11 bases align to TRBD2. The CDR3 loop spans 15 amino acids. With 5 bases clipped from V and 6 bases from J, the junction kept 10 bases outside the gene matches. The germline gives CDR1 GTSNPN, CDR2 SVGIG (reference sequence). The CDR3 spells CAWGEGSGGVDTQYF. CDR3 nucleotides: TGTGCCTGGGGAGAAGGTAGCGGGGGGGTGGATACGCAGTATTTT.

This clonotype was counted many times. The gene calls are TRBV25-1 and TRBJ1-1; the match to TRBD1 covers 11 bases. The CDR3 extends over 17 amino acids. The trim removed 1 base at V and 2 bases at J, leaving 6 bases unmatched. Germline V CDR1 and CDR2: MGHDK, SYGVNS. The CDR3 region is CASSEWGTGGINTEAFF. In DNA form, the CDR3 reads TGTGCCAGCAGTGAATGGGGGACAGGGGGGATAAACACTGAAGCTTTCTTT.

This clonotype was observed at least ten times. The chain combines TRBV29-1 with TRBJ1-1; perhaps TRBD1 as D (5 bases). V lost 6 bases to trimming and J lost 2 bases, with 13 bases between them. The germline V gene encodes CDR1 SQVTM and CDR2 ANQGSEA. The CDR3 runs 13 residues. Written as DNA, the CDR3 is TGCAGCGTCAGTAGGACAATCAACACTGAAGCTTTCTTT. Encoded protein: CSVSRTINTEAFF.

This clonotype was counted only a few times. The chain links TRBV19 to TRBJ2-5, with 10 bases fitting TRBD1. V was clipped by 4 bases and J by 2 bases; unmatched bases: 10. The CDR3 sequence is 17 residues long. Germline V gene lookup returns CDR1 LNHDA and CDR2 SQIVND (reference sequence). The CDR3 reads CASSTGQGTRGQETQYF. CDR3 nucleotides: TGTGCCAGTAGTACGGGACAGGGGACAAGGGGACAAGAGACCCAGTACTTC.

There are many counts of this clonotype. The chain recombines TRBV5-1 with TRBJ2-1; tentatively, D is TRBD1 (6 bases). The CDR3 totals 17 residues. V lost 0 bases to trimming and J lost 7 bases, with 20 bases between them. Germline CDR1 SGHRS, CDR2 YFSETQ. CDR3 coding DNA: TGCGCCAGCAGCTTGGGAGCAGGGGCCATACCCGCTAATGAGCAGTTCTTC. The encoded protein is CASSLGAGAIPANEQFF. The full variable domain, its missing parts supplied by reference TRBV5-1 and TRBJ2-1, is KAGVTQTPRYLIKTRGQQVTLSCSPISGHRSVSWYQQTPGQGLQFLFEYFSETQRNKGNFPGRFSGRQFSNSRSEMNVSTLELGDSALYLCASSLGAGAIPANEQFFGPGTRLTVL.

This clonotype was found many times. This sequence joins TRBV5-1 and TRBJ2-1; D may be TRBD2 (7 bases). Trimming took 5 bases from V and 4 from J, leaving 16 bases between them. From germline, CDR1 is SGHRS and CDR2 YFSETQ. CDR3 length equals 15 residues. The chain's CDR3 is CASRSGAGVYNEQFF. CDR3 nucleotides: TGCGCCAGCAGATCGGGGGCGGGGGTTTACAATGAGCAGTTCTTC.

This clonotype came up a few times. V gene TRBV12-5 combines with J gene TRBJ2-5; D is ambiguous. CDR3 size: 13 residues. Looked up from germline, CDR1 is LGHNT and CDR2 is FRNRAP. V was cut by 3 bases and J by 5 bases, with 10 bases left in between. The CDR3 DNA is TGTGCTAGTGGTTTTTCCGGCCAGGAGACCCAGTACTTC. Protein sequence: CASGFSGQETQYF.

The gene calls are TRBV5-1 and TRBJ2-5; D is perhaps TRBD2 (5 bases). This CDR3 contains 15 residues. V lost 2 bases and J 3 bases, leaving 14 bases between the germline ends. Germline V gives CDR1 SGHRS, CDR2 YFSETQ. The CDR3 DNA follows: TGCGCCAGCAGCTTTCAGGACTGGAAAGAAGAGACCCAGTACTTC. Protein product: CASSFQDWKEETQYF.

This clonotype was observed many times. The chain combines TRBV7-9 with TRBJ2-1; the match to TRBD1 covers 7 bases. Germline assignment: CDR1 SEHNR and CDR2 FQNEAQ (reference sequence). The CDR3 totals 15 residues. The trim removed 5 bases at V and 3 bases at J, leaving 7 bases unmatched. This CDR3 reads CASSVNRGVYNEQFF. The CDR3 DNA sequence: TGTGCCAGCAGCGTAAACAGGGGCGTCTACAATGAGCAGTTCTTC.

The chain links TRBV5-5 to TRBJ2-5, with 9 positions matching TRBD1. CDR1 is SGHKS, CDR2 YYEKEE, per germline (reference sequence). The CDR3 covers 18 residues. Trimming at V came to 2 bases and at J to 5 bases, leaving 16 bases not matched to a gene. As DNA, the CDR3 is TGTGCCAGCAGCTTCCCCCGGACCGGGACAGGGTCTGGGGAGACCCAGTACTTC. Its protein is CASSFPRTGTGSGETQYF.

The rearrangement joins TRBV20-1 to TRBJ1-5; D gene uncertain. V lost 5 bases and J lost 7, with 15 bases in between. The CDR3 is made up of 13 amino acids. From germline, CDR1 is DFQATT and CDR2 SNEGSKA (reference sequence). CDR3 nucleotides: TGCAGTGCTCACGGCGGTGGAAAGCAGCCCCAGCATTTT. It encodes CSAHGGGKQPQHF.

Notes on this clonotype: One end of the junction does not line up with germline, which may come from a read error. This chain connects TRBV3-1 to TRBJ1-5; 12 nucleotides line up with TRBD1. Germline values: CDR1 LGHDT, CDR2 YNNKEL (reference sequence). CDR3 length: 15 amino acids. The CDR3 sequence is CASSQGTGGDQPQHF. The CDR3 coding sequence is TGTGCCAGCAGTCAAGGGACAGGGGGCGATCAGCCCCAGCATTTT.